The sequence of this TCR beta chain was determined in a study of T cell responses to AZD1222 COVID-19 vaccine. V lost 6 bases and J lost 1; bases outside the gene matches: 13. From germline, CDR1 is MDHEN and CDR2 SYDVKM. The CDR3 runs 17 residues. Produced via immunoSEQ multiplex PCR; TCRdb's table is partial and in-frame only. The table shows 200,000 or so clones, with around 89% occurring only once. This TCR came from an adult in good health. This material consisted of peripheral blood, taken on day 0 of AZD1222 vaccination. The chain carries TRBV28 and TRBJ2-5; 8 bases fit TRBD1. The CDR3 spells CASSSNRGFGGQETQYF. CDR3 coding DNA: TGTGCCAGCAGCTCGAACAGGGGGTTTGGGGGCCAAGAGACCCAGTACTTC.